The 27 T cell receptor beta chains reported below all come from one sample, sequenced in a study of blood T cell repertoires in COVID-19. The repertoire was sequenced with immunoSEQ multiplex PCR; TCRdb's copy has only in-frame clones and lacks some. The repertoire holds roughly 300,000 clones, with more than 85% as singletons. The source material was PBMCs or T cells enriched from blood (not recorded which). The receptor set was obtained from a woman in her 30s who had recovered from COVID-19.

This rearrangement joins TRBV2 to TRBJ1-2; 9 bases align to TRBD1. CDR1 is SNHLY, CDR2 FYNNEI, per germline. The junction had 14 bases not matched to a gene; V was cut back by 8 bases and J by 7 bases. The CDR3 spans 15 residues. The CDR3 sequence is CASSADRGEVFGYTF. For the CDR3, the DNA is TGTGCCAGCTCAGCCGACAGGGGGGAGGTCTTTGGCTACACCTTC.

J is TRBJ2-7 and V is TRBV5-1; D might be TRBD2 (5 bases). Germline V gene sequence: CDR1 SGHRS, CDR2 YFSETQ. V was clipped by 0 bases and J by 5 bases, with 9 bases between them. The CDR3 totals 13 residues. CDR3 nucleotide sequence: TGCGCCAGCAGCTTGGCTAGCTATAACGAGCAGTACTTC. Translating gives CASSLASYNEQYF.

The chain uses TRBV3-1 (or the pseudogene TRBV3-2) and TRBJ2-3; D remains unclear. This CDR3 spans 15 amino acids. V was cut by 0 bases and J by 5 bases, with 12 bases left in between. Germline V gives CDR1 LGHDT, CDR2 YNNKEL (reference sequence). The CDR3 coding sequence is TGTGCCAGCAGCCAAGATAGAACTCCCATAGATACGCAGTATTTT. It encodes CASSQDRTPIDTQYF.

This chain links TRBV28 with TRBJ2-7, with D perhaps matching TRBD2 (6 bases). The CDR3 is 13 amino acids. Trimming left V 4 bases short and J 3 bases short, with 10 bases between. Per the germline V gene, CDR1 is MDHEN and CDR2 is SYDVKM. CDR3 nucleotides: TGTGCCAGCAGTTCGGGACTCAACTACGAGCAGTACTTC. Amino acid sequence: CASSSGLNYEQYF. The complete variable domain, with remaining parts taken from reference TRBV28 and TRBJ2-7, reads DVKVTQSSRYLVKRTGEKVFLECVQDMDHENMFWYRQDPGLGLRLIYFSYDVKMKEKGDIPEGYSVSREKKERFSLILESASTNQTSMYLCASSSGLNYEQYFGPGTRLTVT.

The genes are TRBV7-2 and TRBJ1-5; D gene ambiguous. The CDR3 consists of 12 residues. Germline CDR1 and CDR2: SGHTA and FQGNSA. Trimming removed 1 base at V and 7 bases at J, with 5 bases between. Here the CDR3 DNA reads TGTGCCAGCAGCTTAGGAGGGCAGCCCCAGCATTTT. It encodes CASSLGGQPQHF.

The chain links TRBV5-1 to TRBJ1-1, with a possible D match to TRBD1 (5 bases). Germline loops: CDR1 SGHRS, CDR2 YFSETQ. CDR3 length: 13 amino acids. V lost 5 bases and J 4 bases, leaving 12 bases between the germline ends. Written as DNA, the CDR3 is TGCGCCAGCAGGGACGGCGGGGGCACTGAAGCTTTCTTT. This translates into CASRDGGGTEAFF.

This clone was recorded only once. V is TRBV7-9 and J is TRBJ2-3; 7 nucleotides agree with TRBD2. After removal of 4 bases from V and 1 base from J, the junction contained 5 bases not matched to a gene. The CDR3 is 15 amino acids. The germline V gene encodes CDR1 SEHNR and CDR2 FQNEAQ (reference sequence). CDR3 in amino acids: CASSSQRERTDTQYF. DNA of the CDR3: TGTGCCAGCAGCTCCCAGCGGGAACGCACAGATACGCAGTATTTT.

The J gene is TRBJ1-1, the V gene TRBV9; 7 bases match TRBD1. CDR3 size: 12 residues. Germline V gene lookup returns CDR1 SGDLS and CDR2 YYNGEE. V shed 3 bases and J 11 bases; nucleotides not matched to a gene: 7. The DNA of the CDR3 is TGTGCCAGCAGCGAGAACGACAGGGAGGCTTTCTTT. Translated: CASSENDREAFF.

CDR3 bases: TGTGCCAGCAGTGCAGGGGGTGAAAAACTGTTTTTT. Translating it yields CASSAGGEKLFF. The rearrangement uses TRBV2 and TRBJ1-4, with TRBD1 identical over 7 bases. Germline V gene data show CDR1 as SNHLY and CDR2 as FYNNEI. The CDR3 totals 12 residues. The ends lost 4 bases at V and 7 bases at J; junction bases unmatched: 0.

This clone has a single count. This chain joins TRBV28 and TRBJ1-6; D is uncertain. The CDR3 is 15 amino acids. The germline V gene encodes CDR1 MDHEN and CDR2 SYDVKM. V was clipped by 5 bases and J by 5 bases, with 13 bases between them. Here the CDR3 DNA reads TGTGCCAGCAGTACCGGACGGCGGGATAATTCACCCCTCCACTTT. Encoded protein: CASSTGRRDNSPLHF.

The V call is TRBV5-1, the J call TRBJ1-1; D is possibly TRBD1 (5 bases). With 4 bases removed from V and 1 base from J, the gap between germline ends came to 11 bases. The CDR3 totals 14 residues. CDR1 is SGHRS and CDR2 is YFSETQ in the germline V gene. CDR3 DNA: TGCGCCAGCAGCGTAGGACAACAGAACACTGAAGCTTTCTTT. Protein: CASSVGQQNTEAFF.

This chain joins TRBV7-2 and TRBJ1-3; 7 bases match TRBD1. Losses at the gene ends were 5 bases for V and 10 bases for J; bases not matched to a gene: 5. The CDR3 has 12 residues. Germline V gene sequence: CDR1 SGHTA, CDR2 FQGNSA. DNA of the CDR3: TGTGCCAGCAGCATGCCGGGACAGACCATATATTTT. Translated: CASSMPGQTIYF.

The V and J genes are TRBV4-3 and TRBJ2-7; 7 bases line up with TRBD1. Germline CDR1 and CDR2: LGHNA and YSLEER. V was pared by 2 bases and J by 2 bases, with 12 bases of the junction left unmatched. CDR3 length: 17 residues. The CDR3 nucleotides read TGCGCCAGCAGCCAAAAACCCTCTGGGGACAGACCCTACGAGCAGTACTTC. Encoded protein: CASSQKPSGDRPYEQYF.

The genes are TRBV3-1 (or the pseudogene TRBV3-2) and TRBJ2-2, with TRBD2 as a possible D gene (6 bases). The germline CDR1 and CDR2 sequences are LGHDT and YNNKEL (reference sequence). The CDR3 length is 14 residues. The V gene lost 4 bases and the J gene lost 6 bases, with 12 bases spanning the gap. CDR3 bases: TGTGCCAGCAGCCCCTCCCGGGGGTCCGGGGAGCTGTTTTTT. It yields the protein CASSPSRGSGELFF.

This clone appeared once. The chain couples TRBV11-2 to TRBJ2-1; unclear D gene. Germline CDR1 is SGHAT and CDR2 is FQNNGV. Trimming shortened V by 3 bases and J by 8 bases, and 17 bases separated the two germline ends. The CDR3 runs 15 residues. CDR3 amino acids: CASSFVSLFGDEQFF. The CDR3 nucleotides are TGTGCCAGCAGCTTCGTCTCCCTGTTTGGAGATGAGCAGTTCTTC.

This rearrangement joins TRBV5-1 to TRBJ1-2; maybe TRBD1 (5 bases). Germline CDR1 reads SGHRS; CDR2 reads YFSETQ. The germline V and J ends were trimmed by 1 base and 8 bases, with 15 bases remaining between them. The CDR3 covers 14 residues. CDR3 residues: CASSLLDQGGGYTF. In nucleotides, the CDR3 is TGCGCCAGCAGCTTGTTGGACCAGGGAGGGGGCTACACCTTC.

This clone appeared a few times. The V gene is TRBV18, the J gene TRBJ2-5; a possible D gene is TRBD2 (6 bases). CDR3 size: 14 residues. Germline lookup yields CDR1 KGHSH and CDR2 LQKENI. Trimming cost V 2 bases and J 1 base, with 8 bases left between them. The CDR3 is CASSPAGSQETQYF. In nucleotides, the CDR3 is TGTGCCAGCTCACCAGCGGGGAGCCAAGAGACCCAGTACTTC.

The chain recombines TRBV4-3 with TRBJ2-7, with D possibly matching TRBD1 (5 bases). Germline-derived CDR1 and CDR2 are LGHNA and YSLEER. There are 15 residues in the CDR3. The V end lost 0 bases, the J end lost 2 bases, and 11 bases lay between the germline ends. The CDR3 protein is CASSQEGAGPYEQYF. The CDR3 DNA reads TGCGCCAGCAGCCAAGAAGGGGCAGGACCCTACGAGCAGTACTTC.

The V call is TRBV4-3, the J call TRBJ2-1, with 7 bases that match TRBD2. Germline-derived CDR1 and CDR2 are LGHNA and YSLEER. This CDR3 region has 17 residues. Trimming took 0 bases from V and 8 from J; bases not matched to a gene: 13. CDR3 sequence (DNA): TGCGCCAGCAGCCAAGATCTCGCTAGCGGAGCTAGGGATGAGCAGTTCTTC. Protein sequence: CASSQDLASGARDEQFF.

This chain joins TRBV5-4 and TRBJ2-1; the D is unclear. CDR1 is SGHNT, CDR2 YYREEE, per germline (reference sequence). CDR3 length: 15 amino acids. V was clipped by 4 bases and J by 2 bases, with 13 bases between them. CDR3 loop: CASSVTSVPYNEQFF. In DNA form, the CDR3 reads TGTGCCAGCAGCGTGACGAGCGTACCCTACAATGAGCAGTTCTTC. Together with reference TRBV5-4 and TRBJ2-1, the CDR3 gives the full variable domain: ETGVTQSPTHLIKTRGQQVTLRCSSQSGHNTVSWYQQALGQGPQFIFQYYREEENGRGNFPPRFSGLQFPNYSSELNVNALELDDSALYLCASSVTSVPYNEQFFGPGTRLTVL.

This rearrangement joins TRBV12-3 or TRBV12-4 to TRBJ2-3; possibly TRBD2 for D (6 bases). This CDR3 comprises 13 residues. Trimming removed 7 bases at V and 4 bases at J, with 12 bases between. This chain's CDR3 is CASNFGGADTQYF. CDR3 DNA: TGTGCCAGCAACTTTGGCGGGGCAGATACGCAGTATTTT.

This clone was counted only a few times. V usage is TRBV2 and J usage is TRBJ1-2; no definite D call. CDR1 and CDR2 (germline): SNHLY, FYNNEI. The CDR3 is 13 residues long. V was shortened by 7 bases and J by 3 bases, with 12 bases between the two germline ends. The CDR3 coding sequence is TGTGCCAGCATTTCCTCGAGGGACTATGGCTACACCTTC. As protein: CASISSRDYGYTF. The full variable domain, with the rest looked up from reference TRBV2 and TRBJ1-2, is EPEVTQTPSHQVTQMGQEVILRCVPISNHLYFYWYRQILGQKVEFLVSFYNNEISEKSEIFDDQFSVERPDGSNFTLKIRSTKLEDSAMYFCASISSRDYGYTFGSGTRLTVV.

The chain combines TRBV28 with TRBJ1-5; D unresolved. Germline lookup yields CDR1 MDHEN and CDR2 SYDVKM. This CDR3 is 13 amino acids long. The V end lost 2 bases, the J end lost 6 bases, and 8 bases lay between the germline ends. CDR3 region: CASSLNAAQPQHF. In nucleotides, the CDR3 is TGTGCCAGCAGTTTAAACGCGGCTCAGCCCCAGCATTTT.

This clone appeared once. The chain has TRBV3-1 (or the pseudogene TRBV3-2) and TRBJ2-1, with D perhaps matching TRBD2 (5 bases). Germline V lookup: CDR1 LGHDT, CDR2 YNNKEL (reference sequence). The V and J ends lost 3 bases and 9 bases respectively, with 12 bases between them. The CDR3 sequence is 13 residues long. The CDR3 reads CASSQTRRGEQFF. CDR3 nucleotide sequence: TGTGCCAGCAGCCAGACACGTCGGGGTGAGCAGTTCTTC.

A single count supports this clone. J is TRBJ2-1 and V is TRBV3-1 (or the pseudogene TRBV3-2); TRBD2 aligns across 12 bases. The ends lost 6 bases at V and 0 bases at J; junction bases unmatched: 9. The CDR3 spans 18 residues. Germline CDR1 LGHDT, CDR2 YNNKEL (reference sequence). The CDR3 loop is CASRPGLAGHSSYNEQFF. Here the CDR3 DNA reads TGTGCCAGCAGGCCGGGACTAGCGGGCCACAGCTCCTACAATGAGCAGTTCTTC.

The CDR3 bases are TGTGCCAGCACCATAGGGACAGACCAAGAGACCCAGTACTTC. Encoded protein: CASTIGTDQETQYF. V usage is TRBV9 and J usage is TRBJ2-5, with 7 bases fitting TRBD1. CDR3 length: 14 residues. In germline, CDR1 is SGDLS, CDR2 YYNGEE. The V gene end was trimmed by 6 bases and the J gene end by 0 bases; junction bases not matched to a gene: 5.

This chain uses TRBV28 with TRBJ1-2, with 8 bases matching TRBD1. The CDR3 contains 16 residues. V was pared by 2 bases and J by 5 bases, with 10 bases of the junction left unmatched. Germline V gives CDR1 MDHEN, CDR2 SYDVKM. The CDR3 nucleotides are TGTGCCAGCAGTTTAGATGGCAGGGGGCGGGGGTATGGCTACACCTTC. This sequence encodes CASSLDGRGRGYGYTF.